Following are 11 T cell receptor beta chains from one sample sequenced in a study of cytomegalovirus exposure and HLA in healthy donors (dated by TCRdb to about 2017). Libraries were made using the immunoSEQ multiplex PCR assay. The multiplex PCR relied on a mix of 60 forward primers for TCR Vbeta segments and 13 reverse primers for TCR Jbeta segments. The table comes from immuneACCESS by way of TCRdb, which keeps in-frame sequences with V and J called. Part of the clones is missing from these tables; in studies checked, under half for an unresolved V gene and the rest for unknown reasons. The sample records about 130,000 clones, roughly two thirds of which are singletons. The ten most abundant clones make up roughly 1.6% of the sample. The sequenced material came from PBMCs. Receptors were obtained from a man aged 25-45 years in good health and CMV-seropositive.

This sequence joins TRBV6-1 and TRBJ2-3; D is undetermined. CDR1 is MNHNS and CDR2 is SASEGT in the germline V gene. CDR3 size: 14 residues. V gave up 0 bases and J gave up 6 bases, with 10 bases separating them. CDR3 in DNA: TGTGCCAGCAGTGAAGCGACACGAACGGATACGCAGTATTTT. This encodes CASSEATRTDTQYF.

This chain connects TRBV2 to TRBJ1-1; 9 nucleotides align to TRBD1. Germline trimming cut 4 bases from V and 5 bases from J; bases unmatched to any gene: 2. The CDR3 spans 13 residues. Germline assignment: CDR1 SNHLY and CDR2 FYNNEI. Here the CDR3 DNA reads TGTGCCAGCAGTGGACAGGGGGGGACTGAAGCTTTCTTT. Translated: CASSGQGGTEAFF.

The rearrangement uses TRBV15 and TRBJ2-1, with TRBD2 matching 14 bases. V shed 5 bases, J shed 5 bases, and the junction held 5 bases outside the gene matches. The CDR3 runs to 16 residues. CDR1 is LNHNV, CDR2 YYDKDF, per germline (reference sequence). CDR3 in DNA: TGTGCCACCAGCGGCGGGACTAGCGGGAGCCACAATGAGCAGTTCTTC. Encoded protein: CATSGGTSGSHNEQFF.

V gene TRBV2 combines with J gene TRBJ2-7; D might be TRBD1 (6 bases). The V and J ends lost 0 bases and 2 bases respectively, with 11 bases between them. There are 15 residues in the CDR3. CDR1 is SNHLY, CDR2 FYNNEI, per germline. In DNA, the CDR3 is TGTGCCAGCAGTGAAGCTGGGGGCAGCGCCTACGAGCAGTACTTC. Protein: CASSEAGGSAYEQYF.

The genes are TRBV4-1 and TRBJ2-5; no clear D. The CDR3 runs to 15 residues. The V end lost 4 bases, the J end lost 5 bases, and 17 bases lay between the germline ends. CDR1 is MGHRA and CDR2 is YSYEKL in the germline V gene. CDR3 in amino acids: CASSLTVSPGETQYF. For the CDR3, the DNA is TGCGCCAGCAGCCTAACCGTATCCCCCGGGGAGACCCAGTACTTC.

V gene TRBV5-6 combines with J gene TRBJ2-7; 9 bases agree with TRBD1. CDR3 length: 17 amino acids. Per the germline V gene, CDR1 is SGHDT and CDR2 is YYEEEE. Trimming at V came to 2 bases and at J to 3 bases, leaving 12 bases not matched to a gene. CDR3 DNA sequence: TGTGCCAGCAGCTTCCCTACCCGGACAGGGGCTTACTACGAGCAGTACTTC. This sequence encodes CASSFPTRTGAYYEQYF.

The CDR3 nucleotides read TGTGCCAGCAGCTTGGCTGGGCAATTCTATGGCTACACCTTC. Its translation: CASSLAGQFYGYTF. The chain links TRBV5-4 to TRBJ1-2, with D unresolved. This CDR3 has 14 residues. Trimming took off 0 bases at V and 4 bases at J, with 10 bases between the two ends. The V gene's germline CDR1 is SGHNT and CDR2 YYREEE (reference sequence).

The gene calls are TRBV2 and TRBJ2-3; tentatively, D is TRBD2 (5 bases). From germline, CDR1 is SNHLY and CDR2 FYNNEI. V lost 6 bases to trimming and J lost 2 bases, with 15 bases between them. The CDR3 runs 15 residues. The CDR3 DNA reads TGTGCCAGCAGCCCAAGGCTAGCCAACACAGATACGCAGTATTTT. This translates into CASSPRLANTDTQYF.

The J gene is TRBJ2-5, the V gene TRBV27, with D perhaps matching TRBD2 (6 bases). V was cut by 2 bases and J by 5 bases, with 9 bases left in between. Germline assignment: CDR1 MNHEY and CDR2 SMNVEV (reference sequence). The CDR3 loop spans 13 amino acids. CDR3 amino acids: CASSLGGWETQYF. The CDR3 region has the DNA TGTGCCAGCAGTTTAGGGGGGTGGGAGACCCAGTACTTC.

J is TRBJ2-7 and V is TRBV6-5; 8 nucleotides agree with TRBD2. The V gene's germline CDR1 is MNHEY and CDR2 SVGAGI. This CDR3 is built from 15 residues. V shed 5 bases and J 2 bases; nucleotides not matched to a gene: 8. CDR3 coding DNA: TGTGCCAGCAGTCGCACGGGACTAGACACCTACGAGCAGTACTTC. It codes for CASSRTGLDTYEQYF.

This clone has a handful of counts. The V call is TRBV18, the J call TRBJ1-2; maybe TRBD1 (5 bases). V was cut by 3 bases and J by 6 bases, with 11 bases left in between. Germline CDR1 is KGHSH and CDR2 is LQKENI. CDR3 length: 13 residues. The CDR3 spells CASSPSTTDGYTF. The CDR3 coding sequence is TGTGCCAGCTCACCCTCAACGACAGATGGCTACACCTTC. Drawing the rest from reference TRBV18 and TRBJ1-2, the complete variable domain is NAGVMQNPRHLVRRRGQEARLRCSPMKGHSHVYWYRQLPEEGLKFMVYLQKENIIDESGMPKERFSAEFPKEGPSILRIQQVVRGDSAAYFCASSPSTTDGYTFGSGTRLTVV.